This T cell receptor (beta chain) was found in a study of blood T cell repertoires in COVID-19. TCRdb's copy holds only in-frame clones and misses some; the assay was immunoSEQ multiplex PCR. The sample shows some 150,000 clones, nearly 80% of them seen only once. Germline V gene data show CDR1 as SGHRS and CDR2 as YFSETQ. This CDR3 comprises 16 residues. J lost 4 bases, V lost 4 bases, and 12 bases had no gene match. Sequenced input: PBMCs or T cells enriched from blood (not recorded which). The V and J genes are TRBV5-1 and TRBJ1-2; TRBD1 matches at 8 bases. This sequence originates from a woman in her forties or fifties who had recovered from COVID-19. In DNA, the CDR3 is TGCGCCAGCAGCCCCCTGCGAGACAGGGGTGGCTATGGCTACACCTTC. It translates to CASSPLRDRGGYGYTF.